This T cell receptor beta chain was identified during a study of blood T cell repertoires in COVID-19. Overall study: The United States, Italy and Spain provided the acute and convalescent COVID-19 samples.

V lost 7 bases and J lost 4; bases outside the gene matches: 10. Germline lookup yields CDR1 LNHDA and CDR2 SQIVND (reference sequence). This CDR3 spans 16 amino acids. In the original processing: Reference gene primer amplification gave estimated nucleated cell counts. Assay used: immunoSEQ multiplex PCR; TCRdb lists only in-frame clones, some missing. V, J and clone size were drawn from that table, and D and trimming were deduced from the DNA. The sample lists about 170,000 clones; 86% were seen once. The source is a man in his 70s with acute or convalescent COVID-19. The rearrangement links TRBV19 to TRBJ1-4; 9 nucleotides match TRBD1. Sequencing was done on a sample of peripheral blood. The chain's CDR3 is CASTFERGQGNEKLFF. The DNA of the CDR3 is TGTGCCAGTACCTTTGAGAGGGGACAGGGTAATGAAAAACTGTTTTTT.